One and the same sample provided the 8 T cell receptor beta chains below, sequenced in a study of T cells in tuberculosis. Data came from immunoSEQ multiplex PCR; TCRdb stores just in-frame clones and leaves some out. The sample comprises about 36,000 clones, about 93% of which are singletons, and roughly 6.4% rests with the top ten. The sequencing input was PBMCs. Receptors originate from a donor aged 5-35 years with latent tuberculosis or without tuberculosis infection.

The chain recombines TRBV9 with TRBJ1-2, with TRBD1 matching 7 bases. Looked up from germline, CDR1 is SGDLS and CDR2 is YYNGEE. The CDR3 is 14 residues long. J gave up 6 bases and V 3 bases, and 8 bases lay outside the gene matches. The CDR3 nucleotides are TGTGCCAGCAGCGCAGTGTTAGGGGGCGATGGCTACACCTTC. It yields the protein CASSAVLGGDGYTF.

V gene TRBV10-3 combines with J gene TRBJ2-7; possible D gene TRBD2, 6 bases. The CDR3 is made up of 14 amino acids. Germline V gene sequence: CDR1 ENHRY, CDR2 SYGVKD. Trimming took 6 bases from V and 5 from J, leaving 17 bases between them. The CDR3 DNA follows: TGTGCCATCAGGAAGGGGACTCCGGGGGACGAGCAGTACTTC. Protein sequence: CAIRKGTPGDEQYF.

The rearrangement uses TRBV5-8 and TRBJ1-2, with 7 nucleotides matching TRBD1. Germline trimming cut 3 bases from V and 5 bases from J; bases unmatched to any gene: 16. CDR3 length equals 17 residues. Germline assignment: CDR1 SGHTS and CDR2 YDEGEE. CDR3: CASSSQLSRDSGYGYTF. The DNA for the CDR3 is TGTGCCAGCAGCTCCCAACTTAGCCGGGACAGTGGGTATGGCTACACCTTC.

The chain joins TRBV5-6 to TRBJ2-2; D remains ambiguous. The germline V gene encodes CDR1 SGHDT and CDR2 YYEEEE. V gave up 0 bases and J gave up 1 base, with 7 bases separating them. CDR3 length equals 15 residues. CDR3 amino acids: CASSLATGNTGELFF. CDR3 bases: TGTGCCAGCAGCTTGGCCACCGGGAACACCGGGGAGCTGTTTTTT.

This rearrangement joins TRBV2 to TRBJ1-2, with D tentatively TRBD1 (5 bases). Trimming shortened V by 2 bases and J by 0 bases, and 16 bases separated the two germline ends. CDR3 length: 17 residues. Per the germline V gene, CDR1 is SNHLY and CDR2 is FYNNEI. The chain's CDR3 is CASSEYRQGGANYGYTF. In DNA form, the CDR3 reads TGTGCCAGCAGTGAATACCGGCAGGGAGGAGCTAACTATGGCTACACCTTC. The variable domain in full, with the rest retrieved from reference TRBV2 and TRBJ1-2, is EPEVTQTPSHQVTQMGQEVILRCVPISNHLYFYWYRQILGQKVEFLVSFYNNEISEKSEIFDDQFSVERPDGSNFTLKIRSTKLEDSAMYFCASSEYRQGGANYGYTFGSGTRLTVV.

The chain uses TRBV10-3 and TRBJ1-2; D is perhaps TRBD1 (6 bases). Germline CDR1 reads ENHRY; CDR2 reads SYGVKD. The CDR3 totals 13 residues. Trimming shortened V by 8 bases and J by 7 bases, and 17 bases separated the two germline ends. In DNA, the CDR3 is TGTGCCATCCGGGACAACGACCGCACTGGCTACACCTTC. Encoded protein: CAIRDNDRTGYTF.

The chain uses TRBV5-1 and TRBJ2-7, with D unclear. V lost 0 bases and J lost 0, with 13 bases in between. In germline, CDR1 is SGHRS, CDR2 YFSETQ. CDR3 length: 16 amino acids. The CDR3 bases are TGCGCCAGCAGCTTGGCGGCAGGCGAGATCTCCTACGAGCAGTACTTC. It codes for CASSLAAGEISYEQYF.

The rearrangement links TRBV5-1 to TRBJ2-7; 7 positions agree with TRBD2. In germline, CDR1 is SGHRS, CDR2 YFSETQ. The V gene end was trimmed by 2 bases and the J gene end by 0 bases; junction bases not matched to a gene: 2. The CDR3 is 14 amino acids. The CDR3 region has the DNA TGCGCCAGCAGCTTAGCGGGGTCCTCCTACGAGCAGTACTTC. Amino acid sequence: CASSLAGSSYEQYF.